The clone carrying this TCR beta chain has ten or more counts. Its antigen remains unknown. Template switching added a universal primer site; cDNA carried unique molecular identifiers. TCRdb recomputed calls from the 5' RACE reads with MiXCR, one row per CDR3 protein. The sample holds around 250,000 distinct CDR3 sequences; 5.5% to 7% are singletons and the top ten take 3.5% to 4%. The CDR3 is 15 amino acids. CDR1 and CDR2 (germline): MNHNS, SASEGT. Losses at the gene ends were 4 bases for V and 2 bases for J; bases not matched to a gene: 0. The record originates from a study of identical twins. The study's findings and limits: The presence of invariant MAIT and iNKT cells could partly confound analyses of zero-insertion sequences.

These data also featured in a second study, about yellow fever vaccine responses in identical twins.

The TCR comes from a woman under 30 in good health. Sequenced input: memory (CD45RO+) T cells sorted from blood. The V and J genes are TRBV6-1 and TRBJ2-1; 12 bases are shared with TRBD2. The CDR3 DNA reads TGTGCCAGCAGTGGGACTAGCGGGACCTACAATGAGCAGTTCTTC. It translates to CASSGTSGTYNEQFF.